This T cell receptor (beta chain) was retrieved from a study of blood T cells in healthy people across ages. This clonotype was seen more than once but under ten times. Combining a sample-barcoded 5' primer with a J-beta primer mix, a second PCR ran for roughly 6 to 12 cycles. Through a template-switch adaptor with 12 random nucleotides, each cDNA molecule received a tag. A single record per CDR3 protein comes from TCRdb applying MiXCR to the 5' RACE reads. The data contain hundreds of thousands of distinct CDR3 sequences, roughly 60% of them singletons. This TCR derives from a man aged 30 to 39 in good health. Material: blood.

The CDR3 sequence: CASSLGDGLAGDYEQYF. DNA of the CDR3: TGCGCCAGCAGCTTGGGAGACGGACTAGCGGGCGATTACGAGCAGTACTTC. The genes are TRBV5-1 and TRBJ2-7, with 11 bases that match TRBD2. Losses at the gene ends were 0 bases for V and 4 bases for J; bases not matched to a gene: 9. Germline lookup yields CDR1 SGHRS and CDR2 YFSETQ. This CDR3 is built from 17 residues.